The 32 T cell receptor beta chains listed next were all sequenced from one sample in a study of shared clonotypes between healthy human individuals. Produced via immunoSEQ multiplex PCR; TCRdb's table is partial and in-frame only. The data hold some 500,000 clones, with 90% to 97% observed a single time. Sequencing used naive CD4+ T cells sorted from blood. Specified subset: CD45RA+ positively selected. The receptors derive from a young woman in good health.

This clone was found once. The same CDR3 is also encoded by other DNA sequences in this sample. This CDR3 reads CASSRTDSGNTIYF. The CDR3 DNA reads TGTGCCAGCAGCCGGACAGACTCTGGAAACACCATATATTTT. The V and J genes are TRBV11-2 and TRBJ1-3; D possibly corresponds to TRBD1 (6 bases). The CDR3 has 14 residues. V was trimmed by 5 bases and J by 0 bases, leaving 8 bases between them. The germline gives CDR1 SGHAT, CDR2 FQNNGV.

This clone was observed a few times. The V gene is TRBV28, the J gene TRBJ1-5, with D perhaps TRBD1 (5 bases). The CDR3 has 13 amino acids. From germline, CDR1 is MDHEN and CDR2 SYDVKM. Trimming took 7 bases from V and 3 from J, leaving 10 bases between them. The CDR3 spells CASTSGYNQPQHF. DNA for the CDR3: TGTGCCAGCACCTCAGGGTACAATCAGCCCCAGCATTTT.

V is TRBV5-1 and J is TRBJ2-7, with D hard to call. The V and J ends lost 5 bases and 0 bases respectively, with 15 bases between them. This CDR3 contains 15 residues. CDR1 SGHRS and CDR2 YFSETQ come from the germline V gene. The CDR3 sequence is CASSIGNTPSYEQYF. In DNA form, the CDR3 reads TGCGCCAGCAGTATAGGAAACACCCCCTCCTACGAGCAGTACTTC.

The rearrangement joins TRBV28 to TRBJ2-5, with D unclear. V lost 6 bases and J lost 5, with 13 bases in between. Germline V gene sequence: CDR1 MDHEN, CDR2 SYDVKM. The CDR3 covers 13 residues. Here the CDR3 reads CASSSPNSETQYF. The CDR3 DNA reads TGTGCCAGCAGCTCTCCTAATTCGGAGACCCAGTACTTC.

This clone was detected once. V gene TRBV19 combines with J gene TRBJ2-6, with TRBD1 matching 8 bases. The CDR3 runs 21 residues. J was trimmed by 1 base and V by 9 bases; bases with no gene match: 23. Per germline, CDR1 LNHDA and CDR2 SQIVND (reference sequence). The CDR3 here is CASDPRRPGQVTTSGANVLTF. In DNA, the CDR3 is TGTGCCAGCGACCCCCGGCGGCCGGGACAGGTTACCACTTCTGGGGCCAACGTCCTGACTTTC.

The V call is TRBV19, the J call TRBJ1-5; 7 bases fit TRBD1. The CDR3 is 13 amino acids. Germline CDR1 is LNHDA and CDR2 is SQIVND (reference sequence). V trimming: 9 bases; J trimming: 3 bases; junction bases outside the gene matches: 5. The CDR3 is CASVDRANQPQHF. The CDR3 DNA is TGTGCCAGCGTTGACAGGGCCAATCAGCCCCAGCATTTT.

The rearrangement uses TRBV28 and TRBJ1-4, with D possibly matching TRBD1 (6 bases). The CDR3 contains 15 residues. Germline CDR1 is MDHEN and CDR2 is SYDVKM. With 3 bases removed from V and 8 bases from J, the gap between germline ends came to 16 bases. CDR3 nucleotide sequence: TGTGCCAGCAGTTTTACGCGACAGGTTGGAGAAAAACTGTTTTTT. Encoded protein: CASSFTRQVGEKLFF.

V gene TRBV5-1 combines with J gene TRBJ2-5, with 7 positions matching TRBD1. In germline, CDR1 is SGHRS, CDR2 YFSETQ. V lost 2 bases, J lost 0 bases, and 4 bases stayed unmatched. There are 15 residues in the CDR3. This CDR3 reads CASSFQGQHQETQYF. The CDR3 region has the DNA TGCGCCAGCAGCTTTCAGGGACAGCACCAAGAGACCCAGTACTTC.

The chain uses TRBV11-2 and TRBJ1-1; TRBD1 is a possible D gene (5 bases). Germline V gives CDR1 SGHAT, CDR2 FQNNGV. The CDR3 is 13 residues long. V was clipped by 5 bases and J by 1 base, with 8 bases between them. The CDR3 bases are TGTGCCAGCAGCACGACAGAGAACACTGAAGCTTTCTTT. Translated, it gives CASSTTENTEAFF.

The rearrangement uses TRBV7-3 and TRBJ2-1; D unresolved. With 5 bases removed from V and 6 bases from J, the gap between germline ends came to 11 bases. This CDR3 region has 13 residues. Germline V gene data show CDR1 as SGHTA and CDR2 as FQGTGA. This chain's CDR3 is CASSRSRGNEQFF. In DNA form, the CDR3 reads TGTGCCAGCAGCCGGTCGAGAGGCAATGAGCAGTTCTTC.

This clone was counted a single time. The gene calls are TRBV7-8 and TRBJ1-4, with TRBD1 matching over 8 bases. This CDR3 region has 17 residues. The V and J ends lost 3 bases and 7 bases, in that order; junction bases with no gene match: 13. CDR1 is SGHVS and CDR2 is FQNEAQ in the germline V gene. CDR3 DNA sequence: TGTGCCAGCAGCTTTAGTAGGGCAAGGACAGGGCCTGAAAAACTGTTTTTT. This gives the protein CASSFSRARTGPEKLFF.

The rearrangement links TRBV5-4 to TRBJ2-5; D might be TRBD2 (6 bases). The J call may be mistaken, given a closer DNA end match to TRBJ2-7. Germline V CDR1 and CDR2: SGHNT, YYREEE (reference sequence). The CDR3 covers 15 residues. Here the CDR3 reads CASSLSGRTAYEQYF. For the CDR3, the DNA is TGTGCCAGCAGCTTGTCCGGGAGAACCGCCTACGAGCAGTACTTC.

The chain joins TRBV5-4 to TRBJ2-7; TRBD1 aligns across 7 bases. Germline V gene lookup returns CDR1 SGHNT and CDR2 YYREEE (reference sequence). The CDR3 contains 16 residues. V gave up 4 bases and J gave up 1 base; unmatched junction bases: 11. The CDR3 loop is CASSIRDSLNSYEQYF. As DNA, the CDR3 is TGTGCCAGCAGCATTAGGGACAGCCTTAATTCCTACGAGCAGTACTTC.

This clone turned up a few times. The CDR3 nucleotides read TGTGCCAGTAGTCCCGGTTCTGACTACGAGCAGTACTTC. Translation gives CASSPGSDYEQYF. This rearrangement joins TRBV19 to TRBJ2-7; D is undetermined. The V end lost 5 bases, the J end lost 3 bases, and 11 bases lay between the germline ends. The germline gives CDR1 LNHDA, CDR2 SQIVND (reference sequence). The length of the CDR3 is 13 residues. The whole variable domain, filled in from reference TRBV19 and TRBJ2-7, reads DGGITQSPKYLFRKEGQNVTLSCEQNLNHDAMYWYRQDPGQGLRLIYYSQIVNDFQKGDIAEGYSVSREKKESFPLTVTSAQKNPTAFYLCASSPGSDYEQYFGPGTRLTVT.

The chain combines TRBV18 with TRBJ2-7; 8 positions match TRBD2. Trimming cost V 2 bases and J 4 bases; bases outside gene matches: 13. CDR1 is KGHSH and CDR2 is LQKENI in the germline V gene. The CDR3 is 17 amino acids. CDR3 DNA: TGTGCCAGCTCACCAAACAGAATTCCGGGACTAGAGTACGAGCAGTACTTC. It specifies CASSPNRIPGLEYEQYF.

The chain employs TRBV9 and TRBJ2-2; D possibly corresponds to TRBD2 (8 bases). This CDR3 contains 16 residues. Per the germline V gene, CDR1 is SGDLS and CDR2 is YYNGEE. V lost 4 bases, J lost 4 bases, and 17 bases lay in between. CDR3 sequence reads: CASSPGGSGTTGELFF. CDR3 coding DNA: TGTGCCAGCAGCCCAGGGGGTAGCGGGACCACCGGGGAGCTGTTTTTT.

This rearrangement joins TRBV29-1 to TRBJ1-1, with D hard to call. The V gene lost 4 bases and the J gene lost 3 bases, with 3 bases spanning the gap. The CDR3 spans 10 residues. Germline V gene sequence: CDR1 SQVTM, CDR2 ANQGSEA. The CDR3 protein is CSVGDTEAFF. The CDR3 nucleotides read TGCAGCGTTGGGGACACTGAAGCTTTCTTT. The entire variable domain, with the rest obtained from reference TRBV29-1 and TRBJ1-1, is as follows: SAVISQKPSRDICQRGTSLTIQCQVDSQVTMMFWYRQQPGQSLTLIATANQGSEATYESGFVIDKFPISRPNLTFSTLTVSNMSPEDSSIYLCSVGDTEAFFGQGTRLTVV.

This clone has just one count. The chain has TRBV10-3 and TRBJ1-4, with D uncertain. Germline V gene lookup returns CDR1 ENHRY and CDR2 SYGVKD. V shed 2 bases and J shed 7 bases, with 8 bases lying between them. CDR3 length: 13 amino acids. The DNA of the CDR3 is TGTGCCATCAGTGAGGGGGAAGGTGAAAAACTGTTTTTT. This translates into CAISEGEGEKLFF.

V gene TRBV15 combines with J gene TRBJ2-3, with 9 bases aligning to TRBD2. V trimming: 0 bases; J trimming: 6 bases; junction bases outside the gene matches: 4. Germline V gives CDR1 LNHNV, CDR2 YYDKDF (reference sequence). The CDR3 is made up of 15 amino acids. The CDR3 spells CATSRDSGSKDTQYF. CDR3 in DNA: TGTGCCACCAGCAGAGATAGCGGGAGTAAGGATACGCAGTATTTT.

The CDR3 spells CASSDVGANTEAFF. The CDR3 bases are TGTGCCAGCAGTGATGTAGGGGCGAACACTGAAGCTTTCTTT. This chain joins TRBV6-1 and TRBJ1-1; possibly TRBD1 for D (5 bases). The CDR3 runs 14 residues. V was trimmed by 3 bases and J by 1 base, leaving 9 bases between them. From germline, CDR1 is MNHNS and CDR2 SASEGT.

V gene TRBV11-2 combines with J gene TRBJ2-7; TRBD1 is a possible D gene (5 bases). The CDR3 is made up of 15 amino acids. Germline CDR1 reads SGHAT; CDR2 reads FQNNGV. The V gene lost 1 base and the J gene lost 2 bases, with 12 bases spanning the gap. CDR3 coding DNA: TGTGCCAGCAGCTTAGCCCGGACACCCGCCTACGAGCAGTACTTC. It yields the protein CASSLARTPAYEQYF.

CDR3 sequence (DNA): TGCGCCAGCACAGGGGCTAGCGGGGGGATAAGTTCCTACAATGAGCAGTTCTTC. Translated: CASTGASGGISSYNEQFF. V is TRBV5-1 and J is TRBJ2-1; 11 bases fit TRBD2. Germline CDR1 SGHRS, CDR2 YFSETQ. This CDR3 comprises 18 residues. V lost 6 bases to trimming and J lost 1 base; unmatched junction nucleotides: 12.

V is TRBV7-9 and J is TRBJ2-7; D ambiguous. The germline V gene has CDR1 SEHNR and CDR2 FQNEAQ (reference sequence). Trimming took 3 bases from V and 7 from J, leaving 10 bases between them. This CDR3 is built from 12 residues. The CDR3 sequence is CASSFSRVEQYF. CDR3 nucleotides: TGTGCCAGCAGCTTCTCCCGGGTAGAGCAGTACTTC.

This chain joins TRBV5-8 and TRBJ2-7, with 8 bases that match TRBD1. J lost 3 bases, V lost 5 bases, and 7 bases had no gene match. The CDR3 sequence is 14 residues long. Per the germline V gene, CDR1 is SGHTS and CDR2 is YDEGEE. DNA of the CDR3: TGTGCCAGCAGGCGGGACAGGACTTTCTACGAGCAGTACTTC. Encoded protein: CASRRDRTFYEQYF.

The J gene is TRBJ2-7, the V gene TRBV11-2; TRBD2 is a possible D gene (5 bases). The CDR3 runs 14 residues. Trimming left V 2 bases short and J 1 base short, with 9 bases between. Germline lookup yields CDR1 SGHAT and CDR2 FQNNGV. The CDR3 reads CASSLNPGSYEQYF. The CDR3 DNA reads as TGTGCCAGCAGCTTAAACCCGGGGTCCTACGAGCAGTACTTC.

The gene calls are TRBV2 and TRBJ2-3, with unresolved D. Trimming pared 3 bases from V and 3 bases from J, leaving 10 bases between. The CDR3 covers 14 residues. Germline-derived CDR1 and CDR2 are SNHLY and FYNNEI. The CDR3 protein is CASSDRLGTDTQYF. As DNA, the CDR3 is TGTGCCAGCAGTGACAGGTTGGGGACAGATACGCAGTATTTT.

Written as DNA, the CDR3 is TGCGCCAGCAGCTTGGCTAGCGGGAGCTCCTACGAGCAGTACTTC. It encodes CASSLASGSSYEQYF. This chain links TRBV5-1 with TRBJ2-7; 10 nucleotides match TRBD2. In germline, CDR1 is SGHRS, CDR2 YFSETQ. Trimming cost V 0 bases and J 0 bases; bases outside gene matches: 0. This CDR3 spans 15 amino acids.

The chain employs TRBV5-4 and TRBJ1-2, with a tentative D call TRBD1 (5 bases). Germline V gives CDR1 SGHNT, CDR2 YYREEE (reference sequence). The CDR3 covers 14 residues. With 0 bases removed from V and 0 bases from J, the gap between germline ends came to 6 bases. The CDR3 DNA reads as TGTGCCAGCAGCTTGGGGGGGGCTAACTATGGCTACACCTTC. Translating gives CASSLGGANYGYTF.

The chain has TRBV7-8 and TRBJ1-2, with 7 bases identical to TRBD1. Germline values: CDR1 SGHVS, CDR2 FQNEAQ. The CDR3 has 15 amino acids. Germline trimming cut 5 bases from V and 8 bases from J; bases unmatched to any gene: 14. CDR3 loop: CASSRAGQEAGGYTF. The DNA of the CDR3 is TGTGCCAGCAGCCGGGCCGGACAGGAGGCTGGGGGCTACACCTTC.

This chain uses TRBV7-9 with TRBJ2-1; 10 bases align to TRBD2. The germline V gene encodes CDR1 SEHNR and CDR2 FQNEAQ (reference sequence). This CDR3 is 14 amino acids long. V was clipped by 2 bases and J by 8 bases; unmatched bases: 3. DNA for the CDR3: TGTGCCAGCAGCTTAACTAGCGGGATGGATGAGCAGTTCTTC. It encodes CASSLTSGMDEQFF. Combining the CDR3 with reference TRBV7-9 and TRBJ2-1 gives the whole variable domain DTGVSQNPRHKITKRGQNVTFRCDPISEHNRLYWYRQTLGQGPEFLTYFQNEAQLEKSRLLSDRFSAERPKGSFSTLEIQRTEQGDSAMYLCASSLTSGMDEQFFGPGTRLTVL.

The CDR3 bases are TGTGCCAGACAAGGGGCTAGCGGGAGACATGAGCAGTTCTTC. This encodes CARQGASGRHEQFF. This chain uses TRBV19 with TRBJ2-1; 10 bases agree with TRBD2. The CDR3 spans 14 residues. Unmatched junction bases numbered 10, after V lost 9 bases and J lost 8 bases. Looked up from germline, CDR1 is LNHDA and CDR2 is SQIVND (reference sequence).

The chain links TRBV5-1 to TRBJ2-5, with D perhaps being TRBD1 or TRBD2 (5 bases each). The CDR3 is 16 residues long. CDR1 and CDR2 (germline): SGHRS, YFSETQ. V shed 3 bases and J shed 0 bases, with 15 bases lying between them. The CDR3: CASSSGAGEYQETQYF. The CDR3 nucleotides read TGCGCCAGCAGCTCCGGGGCAGGAGAGTACCAAGAGACCCAGTACTTC.